What follows describes a single T cell receptor (beta chain). It has no known antigen specificity. Nothing much larger sits one base from this clone, and base qualities are not available. The donors were included in the validation cohort of 130 or so subjects, a group kept apart from the roughly 670-subject first cohort. Libraries came from the immunoSEQ multiplex PCR assay. From the authors' description of their analysis: A statistical classification framework was developed to diagnose cytomegalovirus status using the catalog of TCR beta chain sequences. Not all clones reach the TCRdb copy of this immuneACCESS table, which keeps in-frame sequences only. Checked studies attribute under half of the gap to unresolved V genes and leave the rest unexplained. D and trimming come from the DNA, and the V and J calls and clone size come from that table. Within this sample are roughly 140,000 clones, with around 88% of them counted one time only. Together, the top ten hold 7.5% to 8.5% of the sample.

These data are taken from a study of cytomegalovirus exposure and HLA in healthy donors (dated by TCRdb to 2015 to 2018). Background for the entire study: According to a later analysis, one platform produced both the roughly 120 validation repertoires and the approximately 670 repertoires of the first cohort. Besides the first cohort of around 700 subjects, a separate validation cohort made up of over a hundred different subjects was used. The study combined high-throughput TCR immunosequencing, statistical association of individual TCRs with disease status, and machine learning to predict cytomegalovirus infection status. The study aimed to test whether signatures of past pathogen exposure could be identified by cataloging public T cell receptors.

Results and caveats for the whole study, not just this receptor: A few of the identified cytomegalovirus-associated TCR beta chains were confirmed in vitro to be specific for cytomegalovirus antigens. In both the original and validation cohorts, the classifier was reported to diagnose cytomegalovirus status with high specificity and sensitivity. Of the cluster scores, 90% to 95% were above 0 in a later analysis, which found that TCRs clustered in the first cohort also tended to co-occur in the 120 or so validation repertoires. A later analysis lacked HLA typing for the validation cohort, so it scored co-occurrence in that cohort across all 120 repertoires. In the study, about 150 TCR beta chains were listed as associated with cytomegalovirus. Across donors, most TCR sequences were observed very rarely, whereas some public TCRs were present in many individuals. It was suggested by the authors that the approach could potentially be generalized to other disease states and immunological phenotypes.

The sample consisted of PBMCs. The receptor's source is a woman aged 18-29 years in good health and CMV-seropositive.

The CDR3 amino acid sequence is: CASSMRTVISTNEKLFF. The nucleotide sequence reads TGTGCCAGTAGTATGAGGACAGTAATTTCAACTAATGAAAAACTGTTTTTT. The chain couples TRBV19 to TRBJ1-4, and perhaps TRBD1 as D gene, on 6 matching bases. Trimming takes 3 bases from V and 0 bases from J, and the germline ends sit 14 bases apart. There are 17 amino acids in the CDR3, from cysteine to phenylalanine inclusive. Left in the record is the CDR3 DNA by itself, 51 bases read in frame from the first base. From the germline V gene (reference sequence), CDR1 is LNHDA and CDR2 is SQIVND.